The 25 T cell receptor beta chains reported below all come from one sample, sequenced in a study of T cell responses to AZD1222 COVID-19 vaccine. TCRdb's table, derived via immunoSEQ multiplex PCR, lists solely in-frame clones and lacks some. The data contain more than 95,000 clones, about 90% of them seen just once; the ten biggest clones take up nearly 4.5%. The sequencing used peripheral blood, collected on day 0 of MenACWY control vaccination. The receptors stem from an adult in good health.

The V call is TRBV6-5, the J call TRBJ2-3; a possible D gene is TRBD2 (5 bases). The CDR3 runs 14 residues. In germline, CDR1 is MNHEY, CDR2 SVGAGI. Deletions cut 4 bases from V and 8 bases from J, with 16 bases between. CDR3 in DNA: TGTGCCAGCAGTTCCCTTACCCTAGGAGGTACGCAGTATTTT. Translation: CASSSLTLGGTQYF.

The chain employs TRBV11-2 and TRBJ1-1, with 8 bases identical to TRBD1. Germline trimming cut 1 base from V and 6 bases from J; bases unmatched to any gene: 10. Germline lookup yields CDR1 SGHAT and CDR2 FQNNGV. This CDR3 is built from 16 residues. DNA for the CDR3: TGTGCCAGCAGCTTAGGTTTTGGACAGGGAAGGGCTGAAGCTTTCTTT. Its translation: CASSLGFGQGRAEAFF. Full variable domain (remainder filled in from reference TRBV11-2 and TRBJ1-1): EAGVAQSPRYKIIEKRQSVAFWCNPISGHATLYWYQQILGQGPKLLIQFQNNGVVDDSQLPKDRFSAERLKGVDSTLKIQPAKLEDSAVYLCASSLGFGQGRAEAFFGQGTRLTVV.

The rearrangement joins TRBV7-6 to TRBJ2-7; no clear D gene. The CDR3 covers 17 residues. The germline V gene encodes CDR1 SGHVS and CDR2 FNYEAQ. Trimming pared 2 bases from V and 1 base from J, leaving 18 bases between. This CDR3 reads CASSLLSRQAGSYEQYF. The CDR3 DNA sequence: TGTGCCAGCAGCTTACTTTCCCGCCAGGCAGGTTCCTACGAGCAGTACTTC.

The sample holds one count of this clone. The chain carries TRBV30 and TRBJ2-1; 12 positions agree with TRBD2. The ends lost 2 bases at V and 6 bases at J; junction bases unmatched: 8. CDR1 GTSNPN and CDR2 SVGIG come from the germline V gene (reference sequence). The CDR3 has 16 residues. The DNA of the CDR3 is TGTGCCTGGAGTCCGCGGACTAGCGGGACCGTCAATGAGCAGTTCTTC. Translating it yields CAWSPRTSGTVNEQFF.

The chain couples TRBV6-1 to TRBJ2-2; 7 nucleotides line up with TRBD2. Germline CDR1 and CDR2: MNHNS and SASEGT. The CDR3 has 13 residues. V lost 8 bases to trimming and J lost 2 bases; unmatched junction nucleotides: 2. The CDR3 DNA is TGTGCCAGCGAGGGACTAAACACCGGGGAGCTGTTTTTT. This codes for CASEGLNTGELFF.

V usage is TRBV4-1 and J usage is TRBJ2-2, with D perhaps TRBD2 (5 bases). CDR3 length: 15 residues. Germline values: CDR1 MGHRA, CDR2 YSYEKL. V was clipped by 0 bases and J by 4 bases, with 9 bases between them. The CDR3 region is CASSQDRGPTGELFF. The DNA for the CDR3 is TGCGCCAGCAGCCAAGATAGAGGGCCCACCGGGGAGCTGTTTTTT.

The chain joins TRBV7-3 to TRBJ2-3; possible D gene TRBD2, 6 bases. Per germline, CDR1 SGHTA and CDR2 FQGTGA. The CDR3 extends over 16 amino acids. The V gene lost 5 bases and the J gene lost 2 bases, with 17 bases spanning the gap. CDR3 amino acids: CASSNPSRGNTDTQYF. The CDR3 coding sequence is TGTGCCAGCAGCAACCCCAGCCGGGGGAACACAGATACGCAGTATTTT.

The chain uses TRBV7-9 and TRBJ2-2; D may be TRBD2 (6 bases). The V end was cut by 1 base, the J end by 2 bases, with 8 bases between. The germline V gene has CDR1 SEHNR and CDR2 FQNEAQ (reference sequence). CDR3 length equals 15 residues. The CDR3 nucleotides are TGTGCCAGCAGCTTAGGGAGGGCTAACACCGGGGAGCTGTTTTTT. Translating gives CASSLGRANTGELFF. The whole variable domain, filled in from reference TRBV7-9 and TRBJ2-2, reads DTGVSQNPRHKITKRGQNVTFRCDPISEHNRLYWYRQTLGQGPEFLTYFQNEAQLEKSRLLSDRFSAERPKGSFSTLEIQRTEQGDSAMYLCASSLGRANTGELFFGEGSRLTVL.

The J gene is TRBJ1-2, the V gene TRBV4-2; TRBD1 matches 8 bases. The CDR3 runs 17 residues. Looked up from germline, CDR1 is LGHNA and CDR2 is YNFKEQ. V lost 0 bases to trimming and J lost 3 bases; unmatched junction nucleotides: 9. For the CDR3, the DNA is TGTGCCAGCAGCCAAGAGTGGACAGGGTTTGTAGACTATGGCTACACCTTC. As protein: CASSQEWTGFVDYGYTF.

The chain couples TRBV7-2 to TRBJ2-3; 7 positions match TRBD2. Germline lookup yields CDR1 SGHTA and CDR2 FQGNSA. Trimming removed 0 bases from V and 4 bases from J; junction bases left unmatched: 4. This CDR3 has 15 amino acids. The CDR3 region is CASSLASTSADTQYF. The CDR3 bases are TGTGCCAGCAGCTTAGCATCAACTAGCGCAGATACGCAGTATTTT.

The CDR3 loop is CASSEGPLAGVGSYEQYF. CDR3 nucleotides: TGCGCCAGCAGCGAAGGGCCCCTAGCGGGAGTGGGCTCCTACGAGCAGTACTTC. The J gene is TRBJ2-7, the V gene TRBV4-1; 10 positions match TRBD2. Germline V gene sequence: CDR1 MGHRA, CDR2 YSYEKL. This CDR3 comprises 18 residues. Unmatched junction bases numbered 13, after V lost 5 bases and J lost 0 bases.

The V call is TRBV3-1 (or the pseudogene TRBV3-2), the J call TRBJ2-1, with 10 bases identical to TRBD2. CDR1 and CDR2 from the germline V gene are LGHDT and YNNKEL (reference sequence). The CDR3 extends over 15 amino acids. Losses at the gene ends were 0 bases for V and 9 bases for J; bases not matched to a gene: 5. CDR3 region: CASSQDLAGVLEQFF. The CDR3 DNA sequence: TGTGCCAGCAGCCAAGATCTAGCGGGAGTCCTTGAGCAGTTCTTC.

V usage is TRBV19 and J usage is TRBJ1-5; TRBD1 is a possible D gene (5 bases). The CDR3 consists of 12 residues. The germline V gene has CDR1 LNHDA and CDR2 SQIVND (reference sequence). V lost 10 bases and J 3 bases, leaving 10 bases between the germline ends. The CDR3 nucleotides are TGTGCCACCGGACATAACAATCAGCCCCAGCATTTT. It is translated as CATGHNNQPQHF.

This sequence joins TRBV25-1 and TRBJ2-5; D possibly uses TRBD1 or TRBD2 (6 bases each). Germline V gene sequence: CDR1 MGHDK, CDR2 SYGVNS. CDR3 size: 15 residues. Trimming removed 2 bases at V and 4 bases at J, with 14 bases between. The CDR3 loop is CASSEVWGARETQYF. The CDR3 DNA sequence: TGTGCCAGCAGTGAAGTTTGGGGGGCAAGAGAGACCCAGTACTTC.

The chain links TRBV27 to TRBJ1-1; D ambiguous. The CDR3 has 12 residues. Germline CDR1 and CDR2: MNHEY and SMNVEV (reference sequence). Trimming took off 6 bases at V and 2 bases at J, with 7 bases between the two ends. CDR3 nucleotide sequence: TGTGCCAGCAGCGGTAGCAACACTGAAGCTTTCTTT. This translates into CASSGSNTEAFF.

This clone was seen a single time. The V gene is TRBV11-1, the J gene TRBJ2-3; 10 bases are a match to TRBD2. Germline loops: CDR1 SGHAT, CDR2 FQDESV (reference sequence). The CDR3 length is 16 residues. The V and J ends lost 3 bases and 3 bases, in that order; junction bases with no gene match: 6. The CDR3 nucleotides read TGTGCCAGCAGCTTCCTCGGACTAGCGGATACAGATACGCAGTATTTT. Translating gives CASSFLGLADTDTQYF.

The chain employs TRBV27 and TRBJ2-7; D unclear. The CDR3 covers 13 residues. V gave up 2 bases and J gave up 2 bases, with 7 bases separating them. Germline CDR1 is MNHEY and CDR2 is SMNVEV (reference sequence). The CDR3 loop is CASSLLYPYEQYF. The CDR3 region has the DNA TGTGCCAGCAGTTTACTTTACCCCTACGAGCAGTACTTC.

This chain links TRBV5-6 with TRBJ1-3; D is perhaps TRBD1 (6 bases). The CDR3 totals 16 residues. Deletions cut 2 bases from V and 4 bases from J, with 16 bases between. Germline CDR1 is SGHDT and CDR2 is YYEEEE. As DNA, the CDR3 is TGTGCCAGCAGCTTATCGGGAACAGGGTCCGGAAACACCATATATTTT. Residues: CASSLSGTGSGNTIYF.

This clone came up once. The same CDR3 is also encoded by other DNA sequences in this sample. The chain uses TRBV28 and TRBJ1-1; D uncertain. Germline loops: CDR1 MDHEN, CDR2 SYDVKM. V lost 7 bases, J lost 1 base, and 13 bases lay in between. This CDR3 is built from 14 residues. Here the CDR3 reads CASTRGGPNTEAFF. The CDR3, as DNA: TGTGCCAGCACCCGAGGTGGACCGAACACTGAAGCTTTCTTT.

CDR3 sequence (DNA): TGTGCCAGCAGTCCCCGACAGGGCCATAACTATGGCTACACCTTC. Residues: CASSPRQGHNYGYTF. J is TRBJ1-2 and V is TRBV14; 7 nucleotides line up with TRBD1. CDR1 and CDR2 from the germline V gene are SGHDN and FVKESK. The V gene end was trimmed by 6 bases and the J gene end by 1 base; junction bases not matched to a gene: 8. The CDR3 covers 15 residues.

V usage is TRBV6-1 and J usage is TRBJ2-1, with D maybe TRBD1 (5 bases). The CDR3 extends over 16 amino acids. The germline V gene has CDR1 MNHNS and CDR2 SASEGT. V dropped 2 bases and J dropped 6 bases, with 17 bases sitting between them. CDR3 coding DNA: TGTGCCAGCAGTGAAAGGTCAGGGTGGCGGACCAATGAGCAGTTCTTC. Translation: CASSERSGWRTNEQFF.

This chain joins TRBV7-6 and TRBJ1-1; D gene ambiguous. The CDR3 spans 13 residues. CDR1 SGHVS and CDR2 FNYEAQ come from the germline V gene. V lost 1 base and J 0 bases, leaving 3 bases between the germline ends. The CDR3 DNA sequence: TGTGCCAGCAGCTTAGGGATGAACACTGAAGCTTTCTTT. Residues: CASSLGMNTEAFF. The complete variable domain, with remaining parts taken from reference TRBV7-6 and TRBJ1-1, reads GAGVSQSPRYKVTKRGQDVALRCDPISGHVSLYWYRQALGQGPEFLTYFNYEAQQDKSGLPNDRFSAERPEGSISTLTIQRTEQRDSAMYRCASSLGMNTEAFFGQGTRLTVV.

The rearrangement uses TRBV6-4 and TRBJ2-1; 9 nucleotides agree with TRBD2. CDR3 length: 15 amino acids. V was clipped by 0 bases and J by 9 bases; unmatched bases: 6. Germline V lookup: CDR1 MRHNA, CDR2 SNTAGT. CDR3 bases: TGTGCCAGCAGTGACTCTGGCGGGGGGGGCGGTGAGCAGTTCTTC. Translating gives CASSDSGGGGGEQFF.

This clone was seen just once. The genes are TRBV15 and TRBJ2-1, with a tentative D call TRBD1 (5 bases). Germline loops: CDR1 LNHNV, CDR2 YYDKDF (reference sequence). CDR3 length equals 15 residues. With 0 bases removed from V and 8 bases from J, the gap between germline ends came to 14 bases. DNA of the CDR3: TGTGCCACCAGCAGAGATCGGGCAGGGCCCCATGAGCAGTTCTTC. Translated, it gives CATSRDRAGPHEQFF. Supplemented by reference TRBV15 and TRBJ2-1, the full variable domain reads DAMVIQNPRYQVTQFGKPVTLSCSQTLNHNVMYWYQQKSSQAPKLLFHYYDKDFNNEADTPDNFQSRRPNTSFCFLDIRSPGLGDTAMYLCATSRDRAGPHEQFFGPGTRLTVL.

The chain couples TRBV6-2 or TRBV6-3 to TRBJ2-3; TRBD2 aligns across 8 bases. The trim removed 4 bases at V and 2 bases at J, leaving 8 bases unmatched. The CDR3 is made up of 16 amino acids. Germline V gene lookup returns CDR1 MNHEY and CDR2 SVGEGT. The CDR3 reads CASSWVGGGNTDTQYF. The CDR3 DNA is TGTGCCAGCAGTTGGGTCGGGGGGGGAAACACAGATACGCAGTATTTT.